The rows below give T cell receptor beta chains drawn from one sample of a study of T-cell reconstitution after alpha-beta-depleted transplantation in children. Each CDR3 protein is one row after TCRdb ran MiXCR on the PCR reads. This repertoire shows around 400,000 distinct CDR3 sequences, about 20% found once; its top ten account for 3% to 4%. This specimen was PBMCs from the stem cell graft donor, taken from the stem cell graft. These receptors were collected from a human donor who donated a stem cell graft to a child with acute myeloid leukemia. CDR3s include the opening cysteine and the closing phenylalanine or tryptophan. D genes are given only for firm matches. Some rows mark clone size as missing; the rest say once, few, many or name a class of expanded clone.

size	D	V	J	CDR3	DNA
many	.	TRBV12-3/TRBV12-4	TRBJ2-3	CASSFGTDTQYF	TGTGCCAGCAGTTTCGGCACAGATACGCAGTATTTT
many	TRBD2	TRBV4-2	TRBJ2-3	CASSQERREDTQYF	TGTGCCAGCAGCCAAGAAAGGCGGGAGGATACGCAGTATTTT
many	.	TRBV6-5	TRBJ1-2	CATRGGYGYTF	TGTGCCACCCGGGGAGGCTATGGCTACACCTTC
few	TRBD1	TRBV28	TRBJ2-7	CASSLIGTGEYEQYF	TGTGCCAGCAGTTTAATCGGGACAGGGGAGTACGAGCAGTACTTC
.	.	TRBV7-3	TRBJ2-7	CASSLTGREQYF	TGTGCCAGCAGCTTAACAGGTCGGGAGCAGTACTTC
.	TRBD1	TRBV2	TRBJ1-6	CASSDTGTGVRSPLHF	TGTGCCAGCAGTGATACCGGGACAGGGGTTCGTTCACCCCTCCACTTT
.	TRBD1	TRBV4-1	TRBJ2-1	CASSQARQGSQFF	TGCGCCAGCAGCCAGGCTCGACAGGGGTCGCAGTTCTTC
.	.	TRBV6-1	TRBJ2-2	CASTLSATGELFF	TGTGCCAGCACCCTATCAGCGACCGGGGAGCTGTTTTTT
few	TRBD2	TRBV7-2	TRBJ2-7	CASSLVSGNPYEQYF	TGTGCCAGCAGCTTAGTTAGCGGGAACCCCTACGAGCAGTACTTC
few	TRBD2	TRBV9	TRBJ2-3	CASSVSSSGLTDTQYF	TGTGCCAGCAGCGTTTCTTCTTCGGGACTAACAGATACGCAGTATTTT
few	.	TRBV12-3/TRBV12-4	TRBJ2-5	CASSFLSAQETQYF	TGTGCCAGCAGTTTCTTGTCTGCCCAAGAGACCCAGTACTTC
once	.	TRBV19	TRBJ2-1	CASSIDAQAYNEQFF	TGTGCCAGTAGTATAGATGCACAGGCCTACAATGAGCAGTTCTTC
few	.	TRBV24-1	TRBJ1-5	CATSDGGANQPQHF	TGTGCCACCAGTGATGGCGGGGCCAATCAGCCCCAGCATTTT
.	.	TRBV6-2/TRBV6-3	TRBJ2-7	CATDADEVTPTYEQYF	TGTGCCACCGACGCGGATGAGGTTACACCTACCTACGAGCAGTACTTC
.	TRBD2	TRBV20-1	TRBJ2-1	CSARGLSGKAYNEQFF	TGCAGTGCTAGGGGTCTAAGCGGGAAGGCCTACAATGAGCAGTTCTTC
.	.	TRBV5-1	TRBJ2-1	CASRPGVGLSYNEQFF	TGCGCCAGCAGACCGGGGGTAGGGCTCTCCTACAATGAGCAGTTCTTC
.	TRBD1	TRBV5-1	TRBJ2-2	CASSSGQGGTGELFF	TGCGCCAGCAGCTCTGGACAGGGTGGCACCGGGGAGCTGTTTTTT
few	.	TRBV5-4	TRBJ2-5	CASSGRAGEREETQYF	TGTGCCAGCAGCGGCCGGGCTGGAGAGAGAGAAGAGACCCAGTACTTC
few	TRBD2	TRBV10-3	TRBJ2-1	CAISEAGGYNEQFF	TGTGCCATCAGTGAGGCGGGGGGATACAATGAGCAGTTCTTC
few	.	TRBV2	TRBJ2-1	CASEVVQEQFF	TGTGCCAGCGAGGTAGTACAAGAGCAGTTCTTC
many	.	TRBV29-1	TRBJ2-1	CSVESWGFYNEQFF	TGCAGCGTTGAAAGTTGGGGATTCTACAATGAGCAGTTCTTC
.	.	TRBV29-1	TRBJ1-2	CSVEAAGRGPHGYTF	TGCAGCGTTGAGGCGGCAGGCCGGGGCCCACATGGCTACACCTTC
.	.	TRBV4-2	TRBJ1-6	CASSQVEGSPLHF	TGTGCCAGCAGCCAAGTCGAGGGTTCACCCCTCCACTTT
.	TRBD1	TRBV12-3/TRBV12-4	TRBJ2-2	CASSPTGTGANTGELFF	TGTGCCAGCAGTCCCACCGGGACAGGGGCGAACACCGGGGAGCTGTTTTTT
few	.	TRBV12-3/TRBV12-4	TRBJ2-2	CASSFGGMSGELFF	TGTGCCAGCAGTTTCGGCGGGATGAGCGGGGAGCTGTTTTTT